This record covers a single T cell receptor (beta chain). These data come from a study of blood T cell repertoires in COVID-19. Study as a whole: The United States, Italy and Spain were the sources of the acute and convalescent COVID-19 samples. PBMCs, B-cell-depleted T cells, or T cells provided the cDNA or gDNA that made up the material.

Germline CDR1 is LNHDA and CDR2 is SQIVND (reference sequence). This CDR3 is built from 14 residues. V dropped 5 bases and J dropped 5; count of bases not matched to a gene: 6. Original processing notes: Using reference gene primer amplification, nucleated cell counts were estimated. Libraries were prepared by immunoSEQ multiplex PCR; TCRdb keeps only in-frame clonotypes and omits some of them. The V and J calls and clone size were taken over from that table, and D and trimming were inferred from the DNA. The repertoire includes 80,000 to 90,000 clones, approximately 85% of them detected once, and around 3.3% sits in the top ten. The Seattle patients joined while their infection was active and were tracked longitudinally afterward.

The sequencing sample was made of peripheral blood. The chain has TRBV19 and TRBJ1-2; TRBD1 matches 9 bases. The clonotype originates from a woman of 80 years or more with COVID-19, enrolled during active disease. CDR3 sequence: CASSPRTGAYGYTF. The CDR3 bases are TGTGCCAGTAGTCCCCGGACAGGGGCATATGGCTACACCTTC. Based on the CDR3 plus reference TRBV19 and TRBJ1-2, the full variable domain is DGGITQSPKYLFRKEGQNVTLSCEQNLNHDAMYWYRQDPGQGLRLIYYSQIVNDFQKGDIAEGYSVSREKKESFPLTVTSAQKNPTAFYLCASSPRTGAYGYTFGSGTRLTVV.